The 8 T cell receptor beta chains in this list originate from one sample, sequenced in a study of monozygotic twins with inflammatory bowel disease. Using the 5' RACE reads, TCRdb records one entry per CDR3 protein without DNA. Its table records some 130,000 distinct CDR3 sequences. Source material: blood. The receptor set was obtained from a human donor with ulcerative colitis or Crohn's disease, or a healthy co-twin of an affected twin (not recorded which).

V and J are TRBV7-3 and TRBJ2-7. The length of the CDR3 is 14 residues. The germline V gene has CDR1 SGHTA and CDR2 FQGTGA. The CDR3 spells CASSLNWTSYEQYF. Drawing the rest from reference TRBV7-3 and TRBJ2-7, the complete variable domain is GAGVSQTPSNKVTEKGKYVELRCDPISGHTALYWYRQSLGQGPEFLIYFQGTGAADDSGLPNDRFFAVRPEGSVSTLKIQRTERGDSAVYLCASSLNWTSYEQYFGPGTRLTVT.

This sequence joins TRBV7-9 and TRBJ2-7; TCRdb lists TRBD1, though no DNA is available to test this call. Germline CDR1 SEHNR, CDR2 FQNEAQ (reference sequence). This CDR3 is 15 amino acids long. CDR3 in amino acids: CASSLSDRGGYEQYF.

The CDR3 sequence: CASSPIALADEQYF. The chain uses TRBV7-3 and TRBJ2-7; TCRdb lists TRBD1, though no DNA is available to test this call. CDR3 length: 14 amino acids. Germline CDR1 is SGHTA and CDR2 is FQGTGA. The whole variable domain, filled in from reference TRBV7-3 and TRBJ2-7, reads GAGVSQTPSNKVTEKGKYVELRCDPISGHTALYWYRQSLGQGPEFLIYFQGTGAADDSGLPNDRFFAVRPEGSVSTLKIQRTERGDSAVYLCASSPIALADEQYFGPGTRLTVT.

The rearrangement uses TRBV19 and TRBJ2-2; TCRdb outputs TRBD1, but without DNA this stays unchecked. The germline V gene has CDR1 LNHDA and CDR2 SQIVND (reference sequence). The CDR3 extends over 15 amino acids. The CDR3 protein is CASSTDRANTGELFF.

V usage is TRBV29-1 and J usage is TRBJ1-3; TCRdb outputs TRBD1, but without DNA this stays unchecked. Germline CDR1 reads SQVTM; CDR2 reads ANQGSEA. The CDR3 runs 14 residues. CDR3 sequence: CSVARESGGNTIYF.

This sequence joins TRBV5-6 and TRBJ1-1; TCRdb picks TRBD1, but there is no DNA to check that call. From germline, CDR1 is SGHDT and CDR2 YYEEEE. The CDR3 loop spans 15 amino acids. CDR3 region: CASSLGQGAYTEAFF.

The chain has TRBV12-3 or TRBV12-4 and TRBJ2-1; the D call of TRBD2 rests on TCRdb alone, since no DNA is present to check it. This CDR3 has 16 residues. The CDR3 loop reads CASSFSGSGRFNEQFF.

The gene calls are TRBV10-3 and TRBJ2-4; the D call from TCRdb, TRBD1, cannot be confirmed without DNA. CDR1 is ENHRY, CDR2 SYGVKD, per germline. The CDR3 has 14 residues. CDR3 protein: CAIRPGQGGNIQYF.